Below, 21 T cell receptor beta chains from the same sample are listed, as sequenced in a study of T cell responses to AZD1222 COVID-19 vaccine. Method: immunoSEQ multiplex PCR; TCRdb's copy keeps in-frame clones and lacks some. The sample has approximately 180,000 clones, approximately 86% seen once; the top ten hold 2.6%. The sequenced sample was peripheral blood, obtained on day 0 of AZD1222 vaccination. The receptors stem from an adult in good health.

This chain links TRBV2 with TRBJ2-1; D remains ambiguous. Germline lookup yields CDR1 SNHLY and CDR2 FYNNEI. Between the trimmed V and J ends, which lost 6 bases and 0 bases, there was a span of 12 bases. This CDR3 contains 15 residues. CDR3 in amino acids: CASSPRGNSYNEQFF. CDR3 coding DNA: TGTGCCAGCAGCCCCCGAGGTAACTCCTACAATGAGCAGTTCTTC.

The chain uses TRBV6-5 and TRBJ2-1; TRBD1 matches at 8 bases. CDR3 length equals 16 residues. The germline V gene has CDR1 MNHEY and CDR2 SVGAGI. Trimming at V came to 6 bases and at J to 1 base, leaving 8 bases not matched to a gene. The CDR3 DNA reads TGTGCCAGCAGCTACCCGACAGGGGTTTCCTACAATGAGCAGTTCTTC. Amino acid sequence: CASSYPTGVSYNEQFF.

V gene TRBV19 combines with J gene TRBJ1-2; the match to TRBD1 covers 9 bases. The germline V gene encodes CDR1 LNHDA and CDR2 SQIVND (reference sequence). V lost 7 bases, J lost 8 bases, and 8 bases stayed unmatched. The CDR3 runs to 13 residues. As DNA, the CDR3 is TGTGCCAGTACCTCCGGGACAGGGTTAGGCTACACCTTC. Protein: CASTSGTGLGYTF.

This clone was seen a few times. The genes are TRBV13 and TRBJ1-5; no definite D call. The CDR3 contains 14 residues. V was cut by 5 bases and J by 6 bases, with 14 bases left in between. Germline CDR1 is PRHDT and CDR2 is FYEKMQ (reference sequence). CDR3 nucleotides: TGTGCCAGCAGCAAACGGGGAGACGGTCAGCCCCAGCATTTT. This translates into CASSKRGDGQPQHF.

V is TRBV7-2 and J is TRBJ2-3; 10 positions match TRBD2. V dropped 2 bases and J dropped 2; count of bases not matched to a gene: 13. CDR3 length: 19 amino acids. CDR1 SGHTA and CDR2 FQGNSA come from the germline V gene. CDR3 region: CASSLRGEVLAGITDTQYF. The DNA of the CDR3 is TGTGCCAGCAGCTTAAGGGGGGAGGTACTAGCGGGAATCACAGATACGCAGTATTTT.

V gene TRBV7-3 combines with J gene TRBJ1-6; D perhaps matches TRBD1 (5 bases). Germline V gives CDR1 SGHTA, CDR2 FQGTGA. The CDR3 runs to 15 residues. The V and J ends lost 2 bases and 10 bases respectively, with 15 bases between them. The CDR3 is CASSLWNDRRSPLHF. CDR3 bases: TGTGCCAGCAGCTTATGGAACGACAGAAGATCACCCCTCCACTTT.

The rearrangement links TRBV4-1 to TRBJ1-6; 9 bases are a match to TRBD1. The CDR3 is 13 residues long. Germline loops: CDR1 MGHRA, CDR2 YSYEKL. The trim removed 0 bases at V and 13 bases at J, leaving 1 base unmatched. CDR3 loop: CASSQETGGPLHF. The CDR3, as DNA: TGCGCCAGCAGCCAAGAGACAGGGGGGCCCCTCCACTTT.

The V gene is TRBV10-2, the J gene TRBJ1-1; D is possibly TRBD1 (6 bases). From germline, CDR1 is WSHSY and CDR2 SAAADI. The V gene lost 3 bases and the J gene lost 3 bases, with 14 bases spanning the gap. This CDR3 spans 15 amino acids. For the CDR3, the DNA is TGCGCCAGCAGTGAAGTTGGACAGAAGTACACTGAAGCTTTCTTT. Protein: CASSEVGQKYTEAFF.

The chain uses TRBV7-2 and TRBJ1-2, with a weak D call TRBD1 (5 bases). CDR3 length: 13 residues. From germline, CDR1 is SGHTA and CDR2 FQGNSA. V lost 5 bases and J 6 bases, leaving 13 bases between the germline ends. CDR3 sequence reads: CASSISRVDGYTF. The CDR3 DNA follows: TGTGCCAGCAGCATAAGCAGGGTGGATGGCTACACCTTC.

In its sample, this clone was seen once. This CDR3 is CASSLNQPQHF. In DNA, the CDR3 is TGTGCCAGCAGCCTGAATCAGCCCCAGCATTTT. This chain links TRBV28 with TRBJ1-5; no clear D gene. CDR1 is MDHEN and CDR2 is SYDVKM in the germline V gene. The CDR3 contains 11 residues. The V and J ends lost 6 bases and 4 bases respectively, with 4 bases between them. Together with reference TRBV28 and TRBJ1-5, the CDR3 gives the full variable domain: DVKVTQSSRYLVKRTGEKVFLECVQDMDHENMFWYRQDPGLGLRLIYFSYDVKMKEKGDIPEGYSVSREKKERFSLILESASTNQTSMYLCASSLNQPQHFGDGTRLSIL.

CDR3 residues: CASSRGPSMDEQFF. DNA for the CDR3: TGTGCCAGTAGTAGGGGACCCAGTATGGATGAGCAGTTCTTC. The V and J genes are TRBV19 and TRBJ2-1; D is tentatively TRBD1 or TRBD2 (5 bases each). Trimming took off 4 bases at V and 8 bases at J, with 15 bases between the two ends. This CDR3 comprises 14 residues. Germline assignment: CDR1 LNHDA and CDR2 SQIVND (reference sequence).

The rearrangement links TRBV19 to TRBJ2-1, with 10 bases fitting TRBD2. This CDR3 is built from 15 residues. Trimming at V came to 2 bases and at J to 13 bases, leaving 11 bases not matched to a gene. CDR1 is LNHDA and CDR2 is SQIVND in the germline V gene (reference sequence). The CDR3 bases are TGTGCCAGTAGTATACGGCTAGCGGGAGTTGATCAACAGTTCTTC. It yields the protein CASSIRLAGVDQQFF.

The DNA of the CDR3 is TGCGCCAGCAGCGCGGGACCACTTAATGAAAAACTGTTTTTT. It codes for CASSAGPLNEKLFF. The rearrangement joins TRBV4-1 to TRBJ1-4; D is perhaps TRBD1 (5 bases). V was trimmed by 5 bases and J by 4 bases, leaving 11 bases between them. This CDR3 has 14 residues. In germline, CDR1 is MGHRA, CDR2 YSYEKL.

This rearrangement joins TRBV4-1 to TRBJ2-7; 8 bases fit TRBD2. V dropped 4 bases and J dropped 2; count of bases not matched to a gene: 10. This CDR3 is 16 amino acids long. The germline CDR1 and CDR2 sequences are MGHRA and YSYEKL. The CDR3 DNA follows: TGCGCCAGCAGCCTCCGAGAGGGACTAGAACCCTACGAGCAGTACTTC. This encodes CASSLREGLEPYEQYF.

This chain uses TRBV12-3 or TRBV12-4 with TRBJ1-2; no clear D gene. The CDR3 extends over 13 amino acids. The V and J ends lost 3 bases and 4 bases respectively, with 9 bases between them. CDR3 sequence (DNA): TGTGCCAGCAGTTTCCGGGGTGGCTATGGCTACACCTTC. As protein: CASSFRGGYGYTF.

This chain links TRBV30 with TRBJ1-1; D call uncertain. Trimming cost V 3 bases and J 0 bases, with 8 bases left between them. CDR3 length: 13 residues. The germline gives CDR1 GTSNPN, CDR2 SVGIG (reference sequence). The CDR3 reads CAWRLKMNTEAFF. CDR3 coding DNA: TGTGCCTGGAGGCTCAAAATGAACACTGAAGCTTTCTTT.

This rearrangement joins TRBV18 to TRBJ1-3, with TRBD1 matching over 7 bases. Germline V CDR1 and CDR2: KGHSH, LQKENI. The V and J ends lost 1 base and 3 bases, in that order; junction bases with no gene match: 3. The CDR3 loop spans 15 amino acids. This chain's CDR3 is CASSPRGGNGNTIYF. The CDR3 bases are TGTGCCAGCTCACCACGAGGGGGCAATGGAAACACCATATATTTT.

The chain links TRBV6-6 to TRBJ1-1; D gene unclear. CDR1 and CDR2 from the germline V gene are MNHNY and SVGAGI (reference sequence). There are 15 residues in the CDR3. Trimming stripped 0 bases from V and 0 bases from J, with 8 bases between. As DNA, the CDR3 is TGTGCCAGCAGTTACTCGCCAGTTATGAACACTGAAGCTTTCTTT. It yields the protein CASSYSPVMNTEAFF.

The V call is TRBV5-1, the J call TRBJ2-7, with 7 bases that match TRBD2. Germline values: CDR1 SGHRS, CDR2 YFSETQ. The trim removed 5 bases at V and 1 base at J, leaving 9 bases unmatched. CDR3 length equals 15 residues. CDR3 amino acids: CASRKWTSSSYEQYF. Written as DNA, the CDR3 is TGCGCCAGCAGAAAATGGACTAGTAGTTCCTACGAGCAGTACTTC.

The chain recombines TRBV18 with TRBJ2-7; D unresolved. The CDR3 covers 15 residues. V was cut by 0 bases and J by 2 bases, with 11 bases left in between. The germline gives CDR1 KGHSH, CDR2 LQKENI. The CDR3 protein is CASSPPSPQTYEQYF. In nucleotides, the CDR3 is TGTGCCAGCTCACCACCGTCCCCACAGACCTACGAGCAGTACTTC.

The chain links TRBV5-1 to TRBJ2-7; D not certain. The CDR3 runs 13 residues. Germline values: CDR1 SGHRS, CDR2 YFSETQ. The V end was cut by 2 bases, the J end by 3 bases, with 9 bases between. CDR3 protein: CASSLQENYEQYF. CDR3 nucleotide sequence: TGCGCCAGCAGCTTACAAGAGAACTACGAGCAGTACTTC. The variable domain in full, with the rest retrieved from reference TRBV5-1 and TRBJ2-7, is KAGVTQTPRYLIKTRGQQVTLSCSPISGHRSVSWYQQTPGQGLQFLFEYFSETQRNKGNFPGRFSGRQFSNSRSEMNVSTLELGDSALYLCASSLQENYEQYFGPGTRLTVT.